This T cell receptor (beta chain) emerged from a study of metastatic and nonmetastatic thyroid tumors. In the study overall: Samples came from malignant and benign thyroid patients, and repertoires were compared across blood and tumor or nodule tissue. The study's findings and limits: Malignant thyroid tumors reportedly exceeded benign nodules significantly in TCR beta diversity, with the difference appearing in blood and tumor.

As processed by the authors: CDR3 differences across clinicopathological groups were used to build a distant-metastasis classifier for papillary thyroid cancer. TCRdb reprocessed the PCR reads using MiXCR. TCRdb, not the authors, supplied the V and J calls. The table has 45,000 or so clones, 4% to 5% seen once; the top ten hold 7.5% to 10%. None of the patients had undergone any treatment ahead of thyroid surgery. The sample holds many counts of this clone. Its cognate antigen is unknown. Input material: blood. The clonotype originates from a female donor with papillary thyroid cancer or a benign thyroid nodule (not recorded which). Some clones in this sample may be carry-over from other donors' samples.

For the CDR3, the DNA is TGTGCCAGCAGCTTCCACAACTACAATGAGCAGTTCTTC. Its translation is CASSFHNYNEQFF. The chain links TRBV11-1 to TRBJ2-1; D is ambiguous. V lost 3 bases and J 3 bases, leaving 6 bases between the germline ends. Germline V gene lookup returns CDR1 SGHAT and CDR2 FQDESV (reference sequence). The CDR3 runs 13 residues.